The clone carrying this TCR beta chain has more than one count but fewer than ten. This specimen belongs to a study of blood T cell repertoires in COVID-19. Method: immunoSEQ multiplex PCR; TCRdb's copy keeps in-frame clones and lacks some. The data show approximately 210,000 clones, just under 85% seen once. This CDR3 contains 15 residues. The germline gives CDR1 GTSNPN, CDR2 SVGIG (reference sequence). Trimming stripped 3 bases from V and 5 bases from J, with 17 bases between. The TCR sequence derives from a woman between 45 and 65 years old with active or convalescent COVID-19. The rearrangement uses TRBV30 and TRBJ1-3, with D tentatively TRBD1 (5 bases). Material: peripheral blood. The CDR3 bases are TGTGCCTGGAGAGGTAGCAGGGAAGGGAGAAACACCATATATTTT. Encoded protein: CAWRGSREGRNTIYF.